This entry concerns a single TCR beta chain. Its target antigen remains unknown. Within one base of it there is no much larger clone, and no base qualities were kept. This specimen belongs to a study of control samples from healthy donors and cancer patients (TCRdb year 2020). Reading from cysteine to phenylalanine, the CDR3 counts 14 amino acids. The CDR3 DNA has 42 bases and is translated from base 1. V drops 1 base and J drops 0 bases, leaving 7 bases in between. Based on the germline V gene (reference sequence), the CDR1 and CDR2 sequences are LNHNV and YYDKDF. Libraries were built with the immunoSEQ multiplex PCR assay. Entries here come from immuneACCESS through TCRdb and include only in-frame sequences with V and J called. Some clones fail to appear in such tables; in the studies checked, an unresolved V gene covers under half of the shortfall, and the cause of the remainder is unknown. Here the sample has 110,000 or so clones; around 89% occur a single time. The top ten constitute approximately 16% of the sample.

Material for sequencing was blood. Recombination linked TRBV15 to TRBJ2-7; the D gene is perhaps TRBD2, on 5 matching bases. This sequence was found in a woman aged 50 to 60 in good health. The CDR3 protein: CATSRVGSSYEQYF. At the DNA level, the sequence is TGTGCCACCAGCAGAGTAGGGAGCTCCTACGAGCAGTACTTC.